The sequence of this T cell receptor beta chain was determined in a study of cytomegalovirus exposure and HLA in healthy donors. The ends were cut back, 5 bases at V and 5 bases at J, with 12 bases in the middle. Germline CDR1 reads MNHEY; CDR2 reads SMNVEV (reference sequence). This CDR3 is built from 13 residues. Here immunoSEQ multiplex PCR was the method, and the copy in TCRdb shows in-frame clones only, minus some. The sample lists under 150,000 clones, around 89% seen once, with about 6% in the top ten. The TCR originated in a woman aged 18-30 years in good health and CMV-seropositive. The chain couples TRBV27 to TRBJ1-1; TRBD1 is a possible D gene (6 bases). Source material: PBMCs. For the CDR3, the DNA is TGTGCCAGCAGTGAACAGGGCCGTACTGAAGCTTTCTTT. Encoded protein: CASSEQGRTEAFF.